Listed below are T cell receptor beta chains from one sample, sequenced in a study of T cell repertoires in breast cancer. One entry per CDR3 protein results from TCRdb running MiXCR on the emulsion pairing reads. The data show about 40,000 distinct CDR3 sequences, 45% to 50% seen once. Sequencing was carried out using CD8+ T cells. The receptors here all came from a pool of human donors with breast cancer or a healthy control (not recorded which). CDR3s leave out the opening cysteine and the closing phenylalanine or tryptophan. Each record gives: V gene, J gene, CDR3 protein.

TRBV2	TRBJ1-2	ASSGGREFRGPT
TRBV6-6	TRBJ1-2	ASSYGGGSIGYT
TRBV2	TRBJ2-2	ASRREGVTGKLF
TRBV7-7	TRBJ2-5	ASSPGLAEQETQY
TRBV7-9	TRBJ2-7	ASSSTRDSYEQY
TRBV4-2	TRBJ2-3	ASSQKWTDTQY
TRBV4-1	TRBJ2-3	ASSQDTMAGRRDTQY
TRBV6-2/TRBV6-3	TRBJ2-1	ASRDNEQF
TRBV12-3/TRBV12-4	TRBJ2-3	ASSLGSSGDTDTQY
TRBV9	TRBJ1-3	ASSFDSSGNTIY
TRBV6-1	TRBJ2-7	ASRPTGYEQY
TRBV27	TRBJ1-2	AGSLQAYSNYGYT
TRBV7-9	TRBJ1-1	ASSRGGGAEAF
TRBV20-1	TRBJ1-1	SAPKTGNTEAL
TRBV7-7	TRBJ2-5	ASSLRTRPGETQY
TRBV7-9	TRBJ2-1	ASSLGGQGYNEQF
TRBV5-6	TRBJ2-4	ASSPGEILAKNIQY
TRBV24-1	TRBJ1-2	ATSDLKGAGYGYT
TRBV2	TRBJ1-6	ASSAGQGAGSPLH
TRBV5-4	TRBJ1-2	AGSFGQLPNYGYT
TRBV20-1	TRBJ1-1	SAREMVSGTGKTEAS
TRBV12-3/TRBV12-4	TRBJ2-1	ASSLGQGVF
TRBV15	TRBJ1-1	ATSRDIGGDTEAF
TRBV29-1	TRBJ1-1	SAKDRATEAF
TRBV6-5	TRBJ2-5	ASSYSPAGRLAETQY
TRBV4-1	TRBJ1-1	ASSQGQMNTEAF
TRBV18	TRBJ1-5	ASSLGLADQPQH
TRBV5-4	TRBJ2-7	ASSLKAGEWGEQY
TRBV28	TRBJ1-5	ATRQGNNQPQH
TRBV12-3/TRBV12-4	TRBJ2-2	ASGGVAGGGELF
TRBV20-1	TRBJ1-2	SARVRGALP
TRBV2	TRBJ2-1	ASKDSYNEQF
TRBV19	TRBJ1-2	ASQTLRTASNYGYT
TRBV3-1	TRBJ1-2	ASSQAGRDA
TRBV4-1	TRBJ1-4	ASSQDQGEKLF
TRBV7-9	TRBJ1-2	ASSLGQGQGYGYT
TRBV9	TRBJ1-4	ASSVAGEEKLF
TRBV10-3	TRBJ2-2	AIRGTPQTGELF
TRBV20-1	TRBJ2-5	SAPSGSKQETQY
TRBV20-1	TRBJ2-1	SARDRGQVLYEQF
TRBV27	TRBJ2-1	ASSAETQGYNEQF
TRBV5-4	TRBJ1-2	ASSLAYQALYGYT
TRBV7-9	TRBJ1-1	ASSFGSTPGAF
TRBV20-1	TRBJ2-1	SARDRTSGSDYANEQF
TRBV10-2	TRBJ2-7	ASTRLAGTYEQY
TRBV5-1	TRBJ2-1	ASSLDTGTFF